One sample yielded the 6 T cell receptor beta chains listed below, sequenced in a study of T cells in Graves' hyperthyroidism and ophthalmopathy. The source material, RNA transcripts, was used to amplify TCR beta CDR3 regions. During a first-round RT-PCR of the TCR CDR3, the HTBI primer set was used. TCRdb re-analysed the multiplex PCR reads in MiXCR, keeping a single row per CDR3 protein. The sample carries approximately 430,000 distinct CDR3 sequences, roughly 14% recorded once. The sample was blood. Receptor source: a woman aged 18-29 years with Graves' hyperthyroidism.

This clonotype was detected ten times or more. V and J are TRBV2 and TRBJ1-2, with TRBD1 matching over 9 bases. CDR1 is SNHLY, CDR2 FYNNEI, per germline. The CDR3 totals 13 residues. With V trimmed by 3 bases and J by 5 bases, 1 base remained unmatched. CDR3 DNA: TGTGCCAGCAGTGAGGGGACAGGGTATGGCTACACCTTC. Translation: CASSEGTGYGYTF.

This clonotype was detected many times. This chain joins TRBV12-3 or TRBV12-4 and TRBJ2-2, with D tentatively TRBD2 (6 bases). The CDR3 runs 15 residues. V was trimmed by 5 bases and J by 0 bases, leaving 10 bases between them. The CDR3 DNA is TGTGCCAGCAGTACCGGGACTGCGAACACCGGGGAGCTGTTTTTT. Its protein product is CASSTGTANTGELFF.

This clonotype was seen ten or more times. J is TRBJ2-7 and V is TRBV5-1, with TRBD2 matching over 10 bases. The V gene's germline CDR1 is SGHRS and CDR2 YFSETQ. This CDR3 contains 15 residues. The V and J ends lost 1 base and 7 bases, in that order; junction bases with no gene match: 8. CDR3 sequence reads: CASSLSSGSNEEQYF. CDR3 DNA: TGCGCCAGCAGCTTGTCTAGCGGGAGTAATGAGGAGCAGTACTTC.

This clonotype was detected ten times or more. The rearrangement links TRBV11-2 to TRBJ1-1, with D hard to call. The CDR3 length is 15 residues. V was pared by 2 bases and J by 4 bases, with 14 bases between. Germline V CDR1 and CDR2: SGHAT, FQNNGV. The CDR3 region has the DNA TGTGCCAGCAGCTTACGGCGGGGAGGGAGCACTGAAGCTTTCTTT. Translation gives CASSLRRGGSTEAFF.

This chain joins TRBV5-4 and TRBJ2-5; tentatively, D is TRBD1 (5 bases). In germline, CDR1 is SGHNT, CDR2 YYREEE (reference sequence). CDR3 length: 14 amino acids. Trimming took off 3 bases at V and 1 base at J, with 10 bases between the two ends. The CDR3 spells CASSSWTSQETQYF. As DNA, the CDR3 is TGTGCCAGCAGCTCGTGGACAAGCCAAGAGACCCAGTACTTC.

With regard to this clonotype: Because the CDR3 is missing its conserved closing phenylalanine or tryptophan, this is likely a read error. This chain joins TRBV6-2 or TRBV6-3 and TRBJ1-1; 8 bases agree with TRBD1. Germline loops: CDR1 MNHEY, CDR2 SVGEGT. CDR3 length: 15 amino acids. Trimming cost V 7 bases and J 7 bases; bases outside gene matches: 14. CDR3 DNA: TGTGCCAGCACCTCCGGACAGGGAAATAGGATTGAAGCTTTCCTT. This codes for CASTSGQGNRIEAFL.